This T cell receptor beta chain was documented in a study of T cell repertoires in cytomegalovirus infection. Study-level background: The study used recently identified HLA-C-restricted and well-studied HLA-B-restricted CMV epitopes. Public TCR beta signatures marked donors with CMV infection and the matching HLA. Study observations and caveats: CMV-specific TCR beta clonotypes restricted by HLA-C dominated the ex vivo response. The cumulative frequency of public TCR beta families distinguished individuals who carried CMV together with the relevant HLA.

The CDR3 runs 14 residues. In germline, CDR1 is MNHEY, CDR2 SMNVEV (reference sequence). V trimming: 8 bases; J trimming: 4 bases; junction bases outside the gene matches: 6. This clonotype was detected only a few times. The antigen remains unidentified. TCRdb independently ran MiXCR on the reads; one entry per CDR3 protein. The sample lists approximately 120,000 distinct CDR3 sequences, 25% to 35% seen once, with 81% in the top ten. The clonotype originates from a human donor in good health (CMV status not recorded). Some clones in this sample may be carry-over from other donors' samples. Sample: CD8+ T cells from cultured PBMCs, taken from culture after CMV antigen stimulation. The chain couples TRBV27 to TRBJ2-2; TRBD1 matches at 8 bases. DNA for the CDR3: TGTGCCAGCGGGGGAACAGGGGGCACCGGGGAGCTGTTTTTT. Protein sequence: CASGGTGGTGELFF.